This record looks at one T cell receptor beta chain sequence and its context. The sample belongs to a study of T cells in Graves' hyperthyroidism and ophthalmopathy. Amplified TCR beta CDR3 regions derived from RNA transcripts. HTBI primers were employed in a first-round RT-PCR of the TCR CDR3. A single record per CDR3 protein comes from TCRdb applying MiXCR to the multiplex PCR reads. The data contain about 600,000 distinct CDR3 sequences, around 16% of them singletons. Ophthalmopathy patients showed a Clinical Activity Score of at least 3, NOSPECS grade of at least 4 and duration under 3 months. A patient was excluded if there was uncontrolled infection, other autoimmune disease, pregnancy or lactation. Clinical symptoms, serum thyroxine, TRAb, thyroid ultrasound and orbital computed tomography established diagnosis. The germline V gene encodes CDR1 DFQATT and CDR2 SNEGSKA (reference sequence). With V trimmed by 6 bases and J by 6 bases, 10 bases remained unmatched. This CDR3 is built from 14 residues.

Source material: blood. The V and J genes are TRBV20-1 and TRBJ2-1; TRBD2 matches 8 bases. The sequence was collected from a woman in her forties with Graves' ophthalmopathy. CDR3: CSAPPAGTSNEQFF. The CDR3 DNA sequence: TGCAGTGCACCTCCAGCCGGGACTAGCAATGAGCAGTTCTTC.